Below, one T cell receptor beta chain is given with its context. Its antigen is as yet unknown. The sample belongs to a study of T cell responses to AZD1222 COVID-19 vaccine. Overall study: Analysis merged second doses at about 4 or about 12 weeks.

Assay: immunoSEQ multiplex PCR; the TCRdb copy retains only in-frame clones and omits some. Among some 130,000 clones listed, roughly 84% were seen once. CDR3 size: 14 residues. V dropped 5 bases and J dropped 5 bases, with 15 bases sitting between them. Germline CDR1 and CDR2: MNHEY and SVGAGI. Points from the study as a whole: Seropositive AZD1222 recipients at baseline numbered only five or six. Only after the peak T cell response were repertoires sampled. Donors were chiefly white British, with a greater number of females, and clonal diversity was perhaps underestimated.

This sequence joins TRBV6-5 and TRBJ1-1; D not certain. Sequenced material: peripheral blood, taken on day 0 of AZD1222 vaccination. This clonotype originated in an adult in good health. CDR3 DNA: TGTGCCAGCAGTATCCGACGGGGAAGGACTGAAGCTTTCTTT. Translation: CASSIRRGRTEAFF.